Following are 29 T cell receptor beta chains from one sample sequenced in a study of blood T cell repertoires in COVID-19. The protocol was immunoSEQ multiplex PCR, while the TCRdb copy is restricted to in-frame clones and leaves out a portion. In the table there are around 120,000 clones, 75% to 95% of which are singletons. Sequencing was performed on peripheral blood. Receptors were obtained from a human donor with active COVID-19. The donor label of this sample is uncertain.

The chain recombines TRBV28 with TRBJ1-5; 7 bases agree with TRBD1. The junction had 10 bases not matched to a gene; V was cut back by 5 bases and J by 3 bases. The CDR3 contains 16 residues. Looked up from germline, CDR1 is MDHEN and CDR2 is SYDVKM. The CDR3 coding sequence is TGTGCCAGCAGTACCCGACAGGGAGGAGACAATCAGCCCCAGCATTTT. Encoded protein: CASSTRQGGDNQPQHF.

This clone has only one observation. The rearrangement uses TRBV2 and TRBJ1-2; the match to TRBD1 covers 9 bases. J lost 3 bases, V lost 5 bases, and 4 bases had no gene match. The CDR3 is 14 residues long. The germline gives CDR1 SNHLY, CDR2 FYNNEI. In DNA form, the CDR3 reads TGTGCCAGCAGTTCGGACAGGGGAGACTATGGCTACACCTTC. Its translation: CASSSDRGDYGYTF.

This chain connects TRBV7-2 to TRBJ2-1; a possible D gene is TRBD2 (7 bases). Germline CDR1 and CDR2: SGHTA and FQGNSA. This CDR3 has 14 amino acids. V lost 1 base, J lost 7 bases, and 11 bases lay in between. The DNA for the CDR3 is TGTGCCAGCAGCTTAGTGGGGGGGCAAAATGAGCAGTTCTTC. It translates to CASSLVGGQNEQFF.

V is TRBV5-5 and J is TRBJ2-3, with 7 bases that match TRBD1. The CDR3 spans 16 residues. Germline V gives CDR1 SGHKS, CDR2 YYEKEE (reference sequence). The V gene end was trimmed by 3 bases and the J gene end by 2 bases; junction bases not matched to a gene: 9. CDR3 bases: TGTGCCAGCAGCTACGGGACAGCTCCGTACACAGATACGCAGTATTTT. Its translation: CASSYGTAPYTDTQYF.

This clone occurred once. The chain links TRBV7-2 to TRBJ1-1, with 8 bases that match TRBD1. The germline V gene encodes CDR1 SGHTA and CDR2 FQGNSA. V was clipped by 3 bases and J by 6 bases; unmatched bases: 6. The CDR3 spans 14 residues. The CDR3 sequence is CASSFDRGSPEAFF. CDR3 bases: TGTGCCAGCAGCTTCGACAGGGGAAGCCCTGAAGCTTTCTTT. Full variable domain (remainder filled in from reference TRBV7-2 and TRBJ1-1): GAGVSQSPSNKVTEKGKDVELRCDPISGHTALYWYRQSLGQGLEFLIYFQGNSAPDKSGLPSDRFSAERTGGSVSTLTIQRTQQEDSAVYLCASSFDRGSPEAFFGQGTRLTVV.

CDR3 protein: CASSLVGSPIPSGSYNEQFF. The CDR3 DNA sequence: TGCGCCAGCAGCTTGGTTGGCAGTCCAATACCAAGTGGCTCCTACAATGAGCAGTTCTTC. The chain recombines TRBV5-1 with TRBJ2-1; D gene unclear. The CDR3 is made up of 20 amino acids. The germline CDR1 and CDR2 sequences are SGHRS and YFSETQ. V was shortened by 0 bases and J by 0 bases, with 22 bases between the two germline ends.

J is TRBJ2-1 and V is TRBV5-1; 9 nucleotides match TRBD1. Germline CDR1 is SGHRS and CDR2 is YFSETQ. V lost 6 bases, J lost 7 bases, and 5 bases stayed unmatched. The CDR3 spans 13 residues. The CDR3: CASTGTGFNEQFF. The CDR3 region has the DNA TGCGCCAGCACCGGGACAGGGTTTAATGAGCAGTTCTTC.

The V call is TRBV28, the J call TRBJ2-2; D possibly matches TRBD1 or TRBD2 (9 bases each). V was cut by 6 bases and J by 4 bases, with 27 bases left in between. The CDR3 extends over 19 amino acids. CDR1 is MDHEN, CDR2 SYDVKM, per germline. CDR3 amino acids: CASRRTGGAERGVTGELFF. The CDR3 DNA reads as TGTGCCAGCAGAAGAACAGGGGGCGCGGAGCGGGGGGTCACCGGGGAGCTGTTTTTT. The full variable domain, its missing parts supplied by reference TRBV28 and TRBJ2-2, is DVKVTQSSRYLVKRTGEKVFLECVQDMDHENMFWYRQDPGLGLRLIYFSYDVKMKEKGDIPEGYSVSREKKERFSLILESASTNQTSMYLCASRRTGGAERGVTGELFFGEGSRLTVL.

The table lists this clone with a few counts. The V call is TRBV11-2, the J call TRBJ1-1; D is ambiguous. V was pared by 3 bases and J by 1 base, with 9 bases between. The CDR3 consists of 14 residues. CDR1 and CDR2 (germline): SGHAT, FQNNGV. CDR3 nucleotides: TGTGCCAGCAGCTTCAATACAGCGAACACTGAAGCTTTCTTT. Its translation is CASSFNTANTEAFF.

The gene calls are TRBV7-2 and TRBJ1-4; the match to TRBD1 covers 9 bases. The CDR3 totals 14 residues. Germline assignment: CDR1 SGHTA and CDR2 FQGNSA. After removal of 5 bases from V and 8 bases from J, the junction contained 6 bases not matched to a gene. The CDR3 nucleotides read TGTGCCAGCAGCCTGGGACAGGGTGGAGAAAAACTGTTTTTT. As protein: CASSLGQGGEKLFF.

CDR3 protein: CASSLEGSNQPQHF. CDR3 bases: TGTGCCAGCAGCCTGGAGGGGAGCAATCAGCCCCAGCATTTT. The chain links TRBV11-2 to TRBJ1-5, with a possible D match to TRBD1 (5 bases). Per germline, CDR1 SGHAT and CDR2 FQNNGV. Trimming cost V 5 bases and J 1 base, with 9 bases left between them. The CDR3 has 14 residues.

The chain carries TRBV5-1 and TRBJ1-1; D may be TRBD1 (6 bases). Trimming took off 1 base at V and 0 bases at J, with 10 bases between the two ends. CDR3 length equals 15 residues. Germline V gene sequence: CDR1 SGHRS, CDR2 YFSETQ. Here the CDR3 DNA reads TGCGCCAGCAGCTTGATGGACAGACTGAACACTGAAGCTTTCTTT. Its translation is CASSLMDRLNTEAFF.

This clone appeared once. V gene TRBV7-8 combines with J gene TRBJ2-7; 7 positions agree with TRBD2. With V trimmed by 1 base and J by 3 bases, 15 bases remained unmatched. Germline assignment: CDR1 SGHVS and CDR2 FQNEAQ. This CDR3 contains 18 residues. The CDR3, as DNA: TGTGCCAGCAGCTTAGATCGGGGACTAATCTTAGGGGTCTACGAGCAGTACTTC. It encodes CASSLDRGLILGVYEQYF. The full variable domain, its missing parts supplied by reference TRBV7-8 and TRBJ2-7, is GAGVSQSPRYKVAKRGQDVALRCDPISGHVSLFWYQQALGQGPEFLTYFQNEAQLDKSGLPSDRFFAERPEGSVSTLKIQRTQQEDSAVYLCASSLDRGLILGVYEQYFGPGTRLTVT.

The V call is TRBV19, the J call TRBJ1-1; perhaps TRBD1 as D (5 bases). The CDR3 spans 14 residues. CDR1 is LNHDA and CDR2 is SQIVND in the germline V gene (reference sequence). V was cut by 7 bases and J by 0 bases, with 12 bases left in between. DNA for the CDR3: TGTGCCAGTACTTGGGGCAGCATGAACACTGAAGCTTTCTTT. Translating gives CASTWGSMNTEAFF.

This rearrangement joins TRBV7-9 to TRBJ1-4, with a possible D match to TRBD1 (6 bases). The germline gives CDR1 SEHNR, CDR2 FQNEAQ (reference sequence). The CDR3 has 18 amino acids. Between the trimmed V and J ends, which lost 5 bases and 11 bases, there was a span of 30 bases. CDR3 nucleotides: TGTGCCAGCAGCAAACCTCAGGGGTCGAGTCAGGATCCTGGGAAACTGTTTTTT. This codes for CASSKPQGSSQDPGKLFF. The variable domain in full, with the rest retrieved from reference TRBV7-9 and TRBJ1-4, is DTGVSQNPRHKITKRGQNVTFRCDPISEHNRLYWYRQTLGQGPEFLTYFQNEAQLEKSRLLSDRFSAERPKGSFSTLEIQRTEQGDSAMYLCASSKPQGSSQDPGKLFFGSGTQLSVL.

V is TRBV19 and J is TRBJ2-4; 10 positions match TRBD1. This CDR3 has 17 residues. Germline CDR1 is LNHDA and CDR2 is SQIVND (reference sequence). Trimming took 6 bases from V and 0 from J; bases not matched to a gene: 8. The CDR3, as DNA: TGTGCCAGTAGGCCGGGACAGGGGTCACTAGCCAAAAACATTCAGTACTTC. It codes for CASRPGQGSLAKNIQYF.

The chain carries TRBV29-1 and TRBJ2-3; D is unclear. The V gene lost 8 bases and the J gene lost 0 bases, with 9 bases spanning the gap. Germline V gene data show CDR1 as SQVTM and CDR2 as ANQGSEA. The CDR3 is 12 amino acids. Written as DNA, the CDR3 is TGCAGCTCTCACGGGAGCACAGATACGCAGTATTTT. Encoded protein: CSSHGSTDTQYF.

As to this clone: This may arise from a read error, as a much more abundant clone is one base away. This chain connects TRBV5-4 to TRBJ2-2; TRBD1 might be the D (6 bases). Trimming cost V 5 bases and J 1 base, with 6 bases left between them. CDR1 is SGHNT and CDR2 is YYREEE in the germline V gene (reference sequence). CDR3 size: 13 residues. DNA for the CDR3: TGTGCCAGCAGGGACAGGAACACCGGGGAGCTGTTTTTT. Protein sequence: CASRDRNTGELFF. The variable domain in full, completed from reference TRBV5-4 and TRBJ2-2, reads ETGVTQSPTHLIKTRGQQVTLRCSSQSGHNTVSWYQQALGQGPQFIFQYYREEENGRGNFPPRFSGLQFPNYSSELNVNALELDDSALYLCASRDRNTGELFFGEGSRLTVL.

V is TRBV2 and J is TRBJ2-5; D is undetermined. The CDR3 extends over 14 amino acids. Trimming cost V 4 bases and J 1 base, with 10 bases left between them. Germline CDR1 SNHLY, CDR2 FYNNEI. The CDR3 loop reads CASSGRQVQETQYF. The CDR3 region has the DNA TGTGCCAGCAGTGGACGACAAGTCCAAGAGACCCAGTACTTC.

This clone was detected only once. The chain uses TRBV5-4 and TRBJ2-7; 9 positions agree with TRBD1. This CDR3 comprises 14 residues. The germline CDR1 and CDR2 sequences are SGHNT and YYREEE (reference sequence). The trim removed 5 bases at V and 0 bases at J, leaving 3 bases unmatched. CDR3 sequence reads: CASSRQGDSYEQYF. CDR3 coding DNA: TGTGCCAGCAGTAGACAGGGGGACTCCTACGAGCAGTACTTC.

The chain carries TRBV4-1 and TRBJ1-1; 7 nucleotides line up with TRBD1. Per the germline V gene, CDR1 is MGHRA and CDR2 is YSYEKL. The CDR3 runs to 13 residues. V lost 6 bases to trimming and J lost 4 bases; unmatched junction nucleotides: 5. This CDR3 is CASRTQGGTEAFF. The CDR3 DNA reads TGCGCCAGCAGAACTCAGGGGGGCACTGAAGCTTTCTTT.

This chain links TRBV7-9 with TRBJ2-3; 9 bases fit TRBD2. Per germline, CDR1 SEHNR and CDR2 FQNEAQ (reference sequence). The CDR3 has 18 residues. V was clipped by 6 bases and J by 0 bases; unmatched bases: 13. CDR3 sequence reads: CASRSGTSLNPSTDTQYF. In nucleotides, the CDR3 is TGTGCCAGCAGATCCGGGACTAGCCTTAATCCTAGCACAGATACGCAGTATTTT.

This chain uses TRBV7-2 with TRBJ1-6, with D possibly being TRBD1 (5 bases). Trimming removed 7 bases from V and 4 bases from J, with 20 bases in between. Germline CDR1 is SGHTA and CDR2 is FQGNSA. The CDR3 is made up of 17 amino acids. CDR3 region: CASTLLQGVGYNSPLHF. The CDR3, as DNA: TGTGCCAGCACCCTCCTCCAGGGCGTGGGGTATAATTCACCCCTCCACTTT.

The chain links TRBV27 to TRBJ1-1; D is unresolved. The CDR3 covers 15 residues. CDR1 is MNHEY and CDR2 is SMNVEV in the germline V gene (reference sequence). V lost 5 bases, J lost 1 base, and 14 bases lay in between. The DNA of the CDR3 is TGTGCCAGCAGTCTTATTCCTGGCAGGAACACTGAAGCTTTCTTT. Its translation is CASSLIPGRNTEAFF.

This clone was seen just once. The rearrangement joins TRBV7-9 to TRBJ2-2; TRBD2 aligns across 9 bases. V lost 5 bases and J lost 3; bases outside the gene matches: 7. This CDR3 has 16 residues. The germline V gene has CDR1 SEHNR and CDR2 FQNEAQ (reference sequence). The CDR3 DNA reads TGTGCCAGCAGCCCGCGGGAGGGGCACGACACCGGGGAGCTGTTTTTT. Protein sequence: CASSPREGHDTGELFF.

In the case of this clone: Other nucleotide sequences in the sample specify the same CDR3. V is TRBV7-3 and J is TRBJ2-2; TRBD2 matches at 14 bases. V gave up 3 bases and J gave up 6 bases; unmatched junction bases: 3. The length of the CDR3 is 16 residues. The germline V gene encodes CDR1 SGHTA and CDR2 FQGTGA. CDR3 amino acids: CASSFGLAGGAGELFF. The CDR3 DNA follows: TGTGCCAGCAGCTTCGGACTAGCGGGAGGTGCCGGGGAGCTGTTTTTT.

The chain uses TRBV11-3 and TRBJ2-7; D is perhaps TRBD1 (6 bases). V was pared by 6 bases and J by 2 bases, with 14 bases between. The CDR3 has 14 amino acids. Germline V gives CDR1 SGHNT, CDR2 YENEEA. As DNA, the CDR3 is TGTGCCAGCAGTCCACCGGACAGTCCCTACGAGCAGTACTTC. Encoded protein: CASSPPDSPYEQYF.

This clone was seen a few times. This chain uses TRBV2 with TRBJ1-4; maybe TRBD1 (6 bases). Trimming took off 3 bases at V and 11 bases at J, with 16 bases between the two ends. Germline CDR1 and CDR2: SNHLY and FYNNEI. The CDR3 contains 14 residues. CDR3 region: CASSDSSTGSKLFF. The CDR3 bases are TGTGCCAGCAGTGATAGCTCTACAGGGAGTAAACTGTTTTTT.

The rearrangement links TRBV28 to TRBJ2-3; D uncertain. This CDR3 has 11 amino acids. Germline V gene lookup returns CDR1 MDHEN and CDR2 SYDVKM. V was cut by 3 bases and J by 6 bases, with 4 bases left in between. The CDR3 is CASSFRDTQYF. CDR3 nucleotides: TGTGCCAGCAGTTTCAGGGATACGCAGTATTTT.